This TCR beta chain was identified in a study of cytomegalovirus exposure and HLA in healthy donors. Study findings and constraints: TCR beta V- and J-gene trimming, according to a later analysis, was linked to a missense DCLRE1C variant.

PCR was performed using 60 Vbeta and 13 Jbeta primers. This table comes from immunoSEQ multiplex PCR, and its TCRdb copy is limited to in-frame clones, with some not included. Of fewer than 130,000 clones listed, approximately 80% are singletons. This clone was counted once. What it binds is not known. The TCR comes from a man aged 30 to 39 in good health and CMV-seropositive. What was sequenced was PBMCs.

The CDR3 reads CASSGDSAYEQYF. CDR3 sequence (DNA): TGTGCCAGCAGCGGCGACAGCGCATACGAGCAGTACTTC. The chain carries TRBV9 and TRBJ2-7; TRBD1 is a possible D gene (5 bases). Per germline, CDR1 SGDLS and CDR2 YYNGEE. V was shortened by 3 bases and J by 4 bases, with 11 bases between the two germline ends. There are 13 residues in the CDR3.